This entry features one T cell receptor (beta chain) sequence. The antigen remains unidentified. Germline V lookup: CDR1 SEHNR, CDR2 FQNEAQ (reference sequence). The CDR3 consists of 15 residues. The junction had 6 bases not matched to a gene; V was cut back by 5 bases and J by 4 bases. The sample belongs to a study of T-cell memory formation after mild COVID-19. 5'RACE, which relied on constant-segment primers, yielded TCR alpha and TCR beta cDNA libraries carrying sample barcodes and UMIs. Via MiXCR, TCRdb re-called the 5' RACE reads, giving one row per CDR3 protein. The sample holds 350,000 to 450,000 distinct CDR3 sequences, 20% to 30% seen once. Study conclusions and caveats: Memory cells collected pre-infection included some clones that later responded, suggesting cross-reactive memory joined.

The chain joins TRBV7-9 to TRBJ1-1; TRBD1 matches at 11 bases. Sequenced input: PBMCs or a T cell subset sorted from them (not recorded which). This clonotype originated in an adult woman who had mild COVID-19 (a few samples of this study predate the infection). Cell type and time point are not known. The CDR3 nucleotides read TGTGCCAGCAGCCGCCTGGGGACAGGGGGCACTGAAGCTTTCTTT. It codes for CASSRLGTGGTEAFF.